A selection of T cell receptor beta chains follows, all from one sample in a study of blood T cell repertoires in COVID-19. TCRdb's copy holds only in-frame clones and misses some; the assay was immunoSEQ multiplex PCR. Of some 160,000 clones listed, more than 75% are singletons. The specimen was peripheral blood. Source of these receptors: a young man with acute or convalescent COVID-19. Each CDR3 is given with its conserved first and last residue. The order of the fields is J gene, D gene, V gene, clone size, CDR3 DNA, CDR3 protein. D genes are given only for firm matches. Clone size is shown for a subset of rows, as once, few, many or a class of expanded clone.

>TRBJ2-3|TRBD2|TRBV2|NA
TGTGCCAGCAGCGCCCTATATCCTAGAGGACTAGCGGGAACAGATACGCAGTATTTT
CASSALYPRGLAGTDTQYF
>TRBJ1-6|NA|TRBV20-1|NA
TGCAGTGTACAGGATAATTCACCCCTCCACTTT
CSVQDNSPLHF
>TRBJ1-6|TRBD1|TRBV2|NA
TGTGCCAGCAGTTCCAGGACAGGGCGAAATTCACCCCTCCACTTT
CASSSRTGRNSPLHF
>TRBJ2-2|TRBD1|TRBV5-6|NA
TGTGCCAGCAGGCCGCGGGACAGGGTAAACACCGGGGAGCTGTTTTTT
CASRPRDRVNTGELFF
>TRBJ2-4|TRBD1|TRBV5-1|NA
TGCGCCAGCAGCTTGGATGGGACAGGGAAAAACATTCAGTACTTC
CASSLDGTGKNIQYF
>TRBJ1-2|NA|TRBV19|NA
TGTGCCAGTAATATCCCACAGAGTTCGGCTTCCTACACCTTC
CASNIPQSSASYTF
>TRBJ1-6|TRBD1|TRBV5-5|NA
TGTGCCAGCAGCAACCGGGACAGCGAATATTCACCCCTCCACTTT
CASSNRDSEYSPLHF
>TRBJ2-7|NA|TRBV5-1|NA
TGCGCCAGCAGAGATGGGCCGGGGTACGAGCAGTACTTC
CASRDGPGYEQYF
>TRBJ1-4|TRBD1|TRBV5-1|few
TGCGCCAGCACCCGGCAGGGGGAAACTAATGAAAAACTGTTTTTT
CASTRQGETNEKLFF
>TRBJ1-5|NA|TRBV19|once
TGTGCCAGTAGCGAACTCCGGGAAACCAATCAGCCCCAGCATTTT
CASSELRETNQPQHF
>TRBJ1-6|NA|TRBV4-1|NA
TGCGCCAGCAGCCAAGGCAACTTTGGGACTACGAGCTCCTATAATTCACCCCTCCACTTT
CASSQGNFGTTSSYNSPLHF
>TRBJ2-1|TRBD2|TRBV9|once
TGTGCCAGCAGCCCGCCCGGGGGGGTCACCTACAATGAGCAGTTCTTC
CASSPPGGVTYNEQFF
>TRBJ1-6|TRBD1|TRBV5-1|NA
TGCGCCAGCAGCGCCGGGACAGGGGATAATTCACCCCTCCACTTT
CASSAGTGDNSPLHF
>TRBJ1-1|NA|TRBV21-1|NA
TGTGCCAGCAGCAAAGCCCAGGGCACTGAAGCTTTCTTT
CASSKAQGTEAFF
>TRBJ1-5|NA|TRBV2|NA
TGTGCCAGCAGCAGGGAGGGGAGCAATCAGCCCCAGCATTTT
CASSREGSNQPQHF
>TRBJ1-5|NA|TRBV7-8|NA
TGTGCCAGCAGCTTAGAGGCACCAGGGGAGAATCAGCCCCAGCATTTT
CASSLEAPGENQPQHF
>TRBJ2-5|NA|TRBV5-1|NA
TGCGCCAGCAGCTTGGCGCAGGGTGGTGGAGAGACCCAGTACTTC
CASSLAQGGGETQYF
>TRBJ1-2|TRBD1|TRBV3-1/TRBV3-2|NA
TGTGCCAGCAGCCAAGATAGTGAAGGACAGGGGGCCTATGGCTACACCTTC
CASSQDSEGQGAYGYTF
>TRBJ2-5|TRBD1|TRBV18|NA
TGTGCCAGCTCACTTGACAGGGTGGAGGAGACCCAGTACTTC
CASSLDRVEETQYF
>TRBJ1-4|NA|TRBV5-1|NA
TGCGCCAGCAGGAGTTCAACAGGGATGAGAGACGATGAAAAACTGTTTTTT
CASRSSTGMRDDEKLFF
>TRBJ2-2|NA|TRBV9|NA
TGTGCCAGCAGCGTAGTCTTGGGACAGAACACCGGGGAGCTGTTTTTT
CASSVVLGQNTGELFF
>TRBJ1-2|TRBD1|TRBV27|NA
TGTGCCAGCAGTCCGCGGAGAGGGGGCCCATCTACCTATGGCTACACCTTC
CASSPRRGGPSTYGYTF
>TRBJ1-3|TRBD1|TRBV7-9|NA
TGTGCCAGCAGCACAGGGGACTCTGGAAACACCATATATTTT
CASSTGDSGNTIYF